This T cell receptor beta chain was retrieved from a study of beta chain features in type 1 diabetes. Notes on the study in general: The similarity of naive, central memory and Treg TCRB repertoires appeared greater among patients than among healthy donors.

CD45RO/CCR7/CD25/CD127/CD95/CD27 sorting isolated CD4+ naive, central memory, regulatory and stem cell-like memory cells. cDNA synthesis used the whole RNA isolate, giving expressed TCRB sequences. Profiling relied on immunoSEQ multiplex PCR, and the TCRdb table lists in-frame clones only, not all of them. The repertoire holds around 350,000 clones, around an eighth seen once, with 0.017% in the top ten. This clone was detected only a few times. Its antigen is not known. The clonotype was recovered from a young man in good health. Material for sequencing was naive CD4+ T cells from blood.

The CDR3 sequence is CAWSTGEGNTIYF. CDR3 sequence (DNA): TGTGCCTGGAGCACAGGGGAGGGAAACACCATATATTTT. The chain joins TRBV30 to TRBJ1-3; 7 bases are shared with TRBD1. The CDR3 covers 13 residues. Germline CDR1 and CDR2: GTSNPN and SVGIG (reference sequence). After removal of 3 bases from V and 4 bases from J, the junction contained 3 bases not matched to a gene.